The 17 T cell receptor beta chains presented below share a single source sample, sequenced in a study of OX40 agonist ivuxolimab in advanced cancers. Sequencing was performed with immunoSEQ multiplex PCR; in TCRdb, only in-frame clones are kept and a portion is missing. Among roughly 40,000 clones listed, about 90% were seen once. This specimen consisted of CD4+ or CD8+ T cells sorted from blood, obtained in a trial of the OX40 agonist ivuxolimab. These receptors came from an adult with an advanced solid tumor such as melanoma, head and neck, liver or kidney cancer.

The chain has TRBV7-9 and TRBJ2-7; D is perhaps TRBD1 or TRBD2 (5 bases each). V dropped 0 bases and J dropped 2 bases, with 5 bases sitting between them. The CDR3 runs 13 residues. CDR1 SEHNR and CDR2 FQNEAQ come from the germline V gene (reference sequence). The CDR3 bases are TGTGCCAGCAGCTTAGCGGGGGCCTACGAGCAGTACTTC. The encoded protein is CASSLAGAYEQYF.

V usage is TRBV27 and J usage is TRBJ2-6; the D gene could be TRBD1 or TRBD2 (5 bases each). The V end was cut by 3 bases, the J end by 0 bases, with 18 bases between. In germline, CDR1 is MNHEY, CDR2 SMNVEV (reference sequence). The CDR3 is made up of 19 amino acids. The CDR3: CASSFGALSYSSGANVLTF. As DNA, the CDR3 is TGTGCCAGCAGTTTCGGGGCCCTCTCCTATAGCTCTGGGGCCAACGTCCTGACTTTC. Full variable domain (outside the CDR3, taken from reference TRBV27 and TRBJ2-6): EAQVTQNPRYLITVTGKKLTVTCSQNMNHEYMSWYRQDPGLGLRQIYYSMNVEVTDKGDVPEGYKVSRKEKRNFPLILESPSPNQTSLYFCASSFGALSYSSGANVLTFGAGSRLTVL.

The V gene is TRBV7-9, the J gene TRBJ1-4, with 8 bases identical to TRBD1. Unmatched junction bases numbered 4, after V lost 4 bases and J lost 0 bases. Germline V CDR1 and CDR2: SEHNR, FQNEAQ (reference sequence). The CDR3 consists of 16 residues. The CDR3 here is CASSSDRAATNEKLFF. DNA of the CDR3: TGTGCCAGCAGCTCGGACAGGGCTGCAACTAATGAAAAACTGTTTTTT. Together with reference TRBV7-9 and TRBJ1-4, the CDR3 gives the full variable domain: DTGVSQNPRHKITKRGQNVTFRCDPISEHNRLYWYRQTLGQGPEFLTYFQNEAQLEKSRLLSDRFSAERPKGSFSTLEIQRTEQGDSAMYLCASSSDRAATNEKLFFGSGTQLSVL.

On this clone: A much larger clone sits a single nucleotide away, making a read error possible. The sample holds other DNA sequences that translate to the same CDR3. This CDR3 is CASSLAGTGGEQYF. The CDR3 coding sequence is TGTGCCAGCAGCTTAGCGGGGACAGGGGGCGAGCAGTACTTC. This sequence joins TRBV7-9 and TRBJ2-7; the match to TRBD1 covers 11 bases. From germline, CDR1 is SEHNR and CDR2 FQNEAQ (reference sequence). This CDR3 is built from 14 residues. The J segment lost 6 bases and the V segment lost 0 bases, leaving 1 base of the junction unmatched.

The gene calls are TRBV21-1 and TRBJ2-7. TRBV21-1 is designated a pseudogene. This CDR3 spans 13 amino acids. CDR3 nucleotide sequence: TGTGCCAGCAGCAAAGAAAGGCAGTACGAGCAGTACTTC. Translation gives CASSKERQYEQYF.

The V call is TRBV5-1, the J call TRBJ2-7, with a tentative D call TRBD2 (5 bases). Deletions cut 4 bases from V and 5 bases from J, with 13 bases between. Germline V gene sequence: CDR1 SGHRS, CDR2 YFSETQ. There are 13 residues in the CDR3. The CDR3 coding sequence is TGCGCCAGCAGCGCGGGCGAGGGCCACGAGCAGTACTTC. This codes for CASSAGEGHEQYF.

This chain uses TRBV6-5 with TRBJ1-2, with TRBD1 matching over 11 bases. With V trimmed by 6 bases and J by 4 bases, 7 bases remained unmatched. The CDR3 spans 15 residues. The germline gives CDR1 MNHEY, CDR2 SVGAGI. The CDR3 here is CASRLDRGLGYGYTF. The CDR3 DNA is TGTGCCAGCAGGTTGGACAGGGGGCTGGGCTATGGCTACACCTTC.

J is TRBJ1-5 and V is TRBV7-8, with a weak D call TRBD1 (6 bases). V was cut by 5 bases and J by 7 bases, with 27 bases left in between. Germline V CDR1 and CDR2: SGHVS, FQNEAQ. The CDR3 consists of 18 residues. Written as DNA, the CDR3 is TGTGCCAGCAGCAGCCTGAGACAGGCCTCTAGGCGGGACCAGCCCCAGCATTTT. Amino acids: CASSSLRQASRRDQPQHF.

This chain connects TRBV15 to TRBJ2-2; 9 nucleotides line up with TRBD1. CDR3 length equals 16 residues. Germline values: CDR1 LNHNV, CDR2 YYDKDF (reference sequence). V shed 3 bases and J 7 bases; nucleotides not matched to a gene: 9. CDR3 region: CATSRGVQGAHGELFF. The CDR3 coding sequence is TGTGCCACCAGCAGGGGGGTACAGGGGGCCCACGGGGAGCTGTTTTTT.

The V gene is TRBV15, the J gene TRBJ2-1; D could derive from TRBD1 or TRBD2 (5 bases each). CDR3 size: 11 residues. Trimming cost V 5 bases and J 11 bases, with 10 bases left between them. Germline V gene lookup returns CDR1 LNHNV and CDR2 YYDKDF (reference sequence). CDR3 bases: TGTGCCACCAGCCTCGGGGCACAGCAGTTCTTC. Its protein is CATSLGAQQFF.

CDR3 amino acids: CASSLAVTGGPQHF. The CDR3 nucleotides read TGTGCCAGCAGCTTAGCGGTAACCGGGGGGCCCCAGCATTTT. The rearrangement joins TRBV7-8 to TRBJ1-5, with D tentatively TRBD1 (5 bases). Between the trimmed V and J ends, which lost 0 bases and 9 bases, there was a span of 12 bases. CDR1 and CDR2 from the germline V gene are SGHVS and FQNEAQ. This CDR3 has 14 residues.

In this sample, this clone turned up a few times. The rearrangement links TRBV2 to TRBJ1-6, with D possibly being TRBD1 (5 bases). The CDR3 contains 14 residues. Germline V gene sequence: CDR1 SNHLY, CDR2 FYNNEI. V lost 7 bases, J lost 7 bases, and 14 bases lay in between. CDR3 protein: CASIFDRVNSPLHF. CDR3 bases: TGTGCCAGCATCTTTGACAGAGTGAATTCACCCCTCCACTTT. The full variable domain, completed using reference TRBV2 and TRBJ1-6, is EPEVTQTPSHQVTQMGQEVILRCVPISNHLYFYWYRQILGQKVEFLVSFYNNEISEKSEIFDDQFSVERPDGSNFTLKIRSTKLEDSAMYFCASIFDRVNSPLHFGNGTRLTVT.

This sequence joins TRBV4-1 and TRBJ1-5, with D unresolved. V dropped 1 base and J dropped 2 bases, with 6 bases sitting between them. The CDR3 contains 14 residues. Germline CDR1 and CDR2: MGHRA and YSYEKL. In nucleotides, the CDR3 is TGCGCCAGCAGCCAAGGACTGGGCAATCAGCCCCAGCATTTT. As protein: CASSQGLGNQPQHF.

Relative to its sample, this clone is medium-sized. The chain uses TRBV4-1 and TRBJ2-3, with D maybe TRBD2 (7 bases). CDR1 is MGHRA, CDR2 YSYEKL, per germline. Trimming took 4 bases from V and 4 from J, leaving 15 bases between them. CDR3 length: 15 amino acids. The DNA of the CDR3 is TGCGCCAGCAGCCCCAGGGCGGGGGCCCCAGATACGCAGTATTTT. Its protein product is CASSPRAGAPDTQYF.

This clone appeared a few times. The rearrangement joins TRBV6-5 to TRBJ2-7, with D possibly TRBD2 on 7 matching bases. V lost 0 bases and J lost 13, with 22 bases in between. The germline CDR1 and CDR2 sequences are MNHEY and SVGAGI. The CDR3 extends over 15 amino acids. This chain's CDR3 is CASSYSGASGTVFYF. CDR3 nucleotides: TGTGCCAGCAGTTACTCGGGGGCTAGCGGAACGGTTTTCTACTTC.

The V call is TRBV19, the J call TRBJ2-7; 8 bases are shared with TRBD1. Germline-derived CDR1 and CDR2 are LNHDA and SQIVND (reference sequence). After removal of 0 bases from V and 5 bases from J, the junction contained 6 bases not matched to a gene. There are 15 residues in the CDR3. The CDR3 DNA is TGTGCCAGTAGTATAGACAGGGGGCGCATCAACGAGCAGTACTTC. This sequence encodes CASSIDRGRINEQYF.

The rearrangement links TRBV19 to TRBJ2-2; 7 nucleotides match TRBD1. The CDR3 is 15 amino acids. V dropped 3 bases and J dropped 0; count of bases not matched to a gene: 1. Germline V gene sequence: CDR1 LNHDA, CDR2 SQIVND (reference sequence). The CDR3 loop is CASSITGANTGELFF. In DNA, the CDR3 is TGTGCCAGTAGTATCACAGGGGCGAACACCGGGGAGCTGTTTTTT.